The next 21 T cell receptor beta chains were all read from a single sample in a study of CD8 T cells in ankylosing spondylitis. TCRdb re-derived calls from the 5' RACE reads in MiXCR, one entry per CDR3 protein. This table holds hundreds of thousands of distinct CDR3 sequences, roughly 8.6% found once. The sequenced sample consisted of blood, either unsorted or a sorted T cell fraction (not recorded which). The receptors were gathered from a male donor with ankylosing spondylitis or in good health (not recorded which).

The V gene is TRBV20-1, the J gene TRBJ2-2; TRBD1 agrees at 7 bases. The V gene end was trimmed by 6 bases and the J gene end by 0 bases; junction bases not matched to a gene: 7. Per germline, CDR1 DFQATT and CDR2 SNEGSKA (reference sequence). The CDR3 sequence is 15 residues long. The CDR3 DNA reads TGCAGTGCCAGGGGACAGATTGCGAACACCGGGGAGCTGTTTTTT. Its protein product is CSARGQIANTGELFF.

This clonotype was observed a few times. The rearrangement joins TRBV5-1 to TRBJ1-5; D is uncertain. CDR3 length: 14 amino acids. Deletions cut 4 bases from V and 2 bases from J, with 10 bases between. Germline CDR1 SGHRS, CDR2 YFSETQ. The chain's CDR3 is CASSPEVGNQPQHF. The CDR3 nucleotides are TGCGCCAGCAGCCCAGAGGTTGGCAATCAGCCCCAGCATTTT.

This clonotype appeared many times. The V and J genes are TRBV5-1 and TRBJ2-7, with 8 bases aligning to TRBD2. CDR1 is SGHRS, CDR2 YFSETQ, per germline. The CDR3 contains 14 residues. Trimming took 0 bases from V and 6 from J; bases not matched to a gene: 5. CDR3 in amino acids: CASSLAGTRGEQYF. CDR3 nucleotides: TGCGCCAGCAGCTTGGCCGGGACTAGGGGCGAGCAGTACTTC.

Ten or more counts support this clonotype. The chain combines TRBV6-2 or TRBV6-3 with TRBJ2-1; TRBD2 matches at 12 bases. In germline, CDR1 is MNHEY, CDR2 SVGEGT. The CDR3 covers 14 residues. V gave up 7 bases and J gave up 9 bases; unmatched junction bases: 7. CDR3 bases: TGTGCCAGCAAAGCTAGCGGGAGGGCCGCTGAGCAGTTCTTC. Protein sequence: CASKASGRAAEQFF.

Note on this clonotype: One base away lies a much larger clone, so this may be a sequencing read error. The chain couples TRBV12-3 or TRBV12-4 to TRBJ1-2; tentative D call: TRBD1 (5 bases). The CDR3 is 14 residues long. Trimming stripped 5 bases from V and 3 bases from J, with 13 bases between. The DNA of the CDR3 is TGTGCCAGCAGTCACAGGTACAGATACTATGGCTACACCTTC. This encodes CASSHRYRYYGYTF.

This clonotype was observed at least ten times. One end of the junction varies from germline; a read error may be responsible. The chain couples TRBV7-7 to TRBJ2-5; D gene unclear. The CDR3 spans 14 residues. CDR1 is SSHAT, CDR2 FNYEAQ, per germline (reference sequence). The CDR3 reads CASNQGLVGETQYF. The CDR3 DNA reads TGTGCTAGCAACCAAGGGTTAGTGGGAGAGACCCAGTACTTC.

This clonotype was seen ten or more times. This sequence joins TRBV3-1 and TRBJ1-1; possibly TRBD1 for D (5 bases). CDR1 is LGHDT, CDR2 YNNKEL, per germline (reference sequence). Trimming removed 4 bases from V and 1 base from J, with 7 bases in between. The CDR3 consists of 13 residues. Written as DNA, the CDR3 is TGTGCCAGCAGCCCCGGGGCGAACACTGAAGCTTTCTTT. It yields the protein CASSPGANTEAFF.

This clonotype was seen a handful of times. The gene calls are TRBV5-1 and TRBJ2-3, with D tentatively TRBD2 (6 bases). The CDR3 consists of 16 residues. Germline assignment: CDR1 SGHRS and CDR2 YFSETQ. Trimming cost V 0 bases and J 2 bases, with 13 bases left between them. DNA for the CDR3: TGCGCCAGCAGCTTGGTCCGCGGGGCCTCCACAGATACGCAGTATTTT. The encoded protein is CASSLVRGASTDTQYF.

Many counts were recorded for this clonotype. The gene calls are TRBV29-1 and TRBJ1-1; D is ambiguous. V was cut by 4 bases and J by 2 bases, with 8 bases left in between. The V gene's germline CDR1 is SQVTM and CDR2 ANQGSEA. The CDR3 runs 12 residues. CDR3 sequence: CSVAVGNTEAFF. CDR3 in DNA: TGCAGCGTTGCTGTGGGTAACACTGAAGCTTTCTTT. The full variable domain, in which reference TRBV29-1 and TRBJ1-1 provide the parts outside the CDR3, is SAVISQKPSRDICQRGTSLTIQCQVDSQVTMMFWYRQQPGQSLTLIATANQGSEATYESGFVIDKFPISRPNLTFSTLTVSNMSPEDSSIYLCSVAVGNTEAFFGQGTRLTVV.

This clonotype showed up many times. V is TRBV7-2 and J is TRBJ2-2; D ambiguous. The CDR3 sequence is 15 residues long. V lost 4 bases and J lost 0, with 9 bases in between. CDR1 SGHTA and CDR2 FQGNSA come from the germline V gene. The CDR3 DNA follows: TGTGCCAGCAGCTCACGGCAGGCGAACACCGGGGAGCTGTTTTTT. Protein: CASSSRQANTGELFF.

This clonotype was detected many times. V gene TRBV4-3 combines with J gene TRBJ1-2, with a tentative D call TRBD1 (5 bases). The CDR3 totals 18 residues. In germline, CDR1 is LGHNA, CDR2 YSLEER. V was trimmed by 0 bases and J by 4 bases, leaving 21 bases between them. The CDR3 reads CASSQEAPPARVGYGYTF. For the CDR3, the DNA is TGCGCCAGCAGCCAAGAGGCCCCTCCGGCCAGGGTCGGCTATGGCTACACCTTC.

There are many counts of this clonotype. The genes are TRBV5-1 and TRBJ2-5; TRBD1 is a possible D gene (5 bases). Trimming cost V 2 bases and J 3 bases, with 8 bases left between them. Germline V gives CDR1 SGHRS, CDR2 YFSETQ. The CDR3 totals 13 residues. CDR3 residues: CASSFSREETQYF. The CDR3 bases are TGCGCCAGCAGCTTTAGCAGGGAAGAGACCCAGTACTTC.

This clonotype was counted many times. The V call is TRBV3-1, the J call TRBJ2-2; D might be TRBD1 (6 bases). This CDR3 has 15 residues. V dropped 4 bases and J dropped 4 bases, with 13 bases sitting between them. The germline CDR1 and CDR2 sequences are LGHDT and YNNKEL (reference sequence). The CDR3 DNA follows: TGTGCCAGCAGCCCAACGGGACATTCCACCGGGGAGCTGTTTTTT. It is translated as CASSPTGHSTGELFF.

This clonotype was counted between two and nine times. The chain is built from TRBV20-1 and TRBJ1-4; D unresolved. The CDR3 extends over 10 amino acids. Germline V gives CDR1 DFQATT, CDR2 SNEGSKA (reference sequence). With 4 bases removed from V and 4 bases from J, the gap between germline ends came to 1 base. CDR3 sequence reads: CSANNEKLFF. Here the CDR3 DNA reads TGCAGTGCTAATAATGAAAAACTGTTTTTT.

This clonotype was observed many times. V is TRBV5-1 and J is TRBJ1-2; 7 bases are shared with TRBD1. Germline V gives CDR1 SGHRS, CDR2 YFSETQ. This CDR3 is 15 amino acids long. Trimming took 3 bases from V and 7 from J; bases not matched to a gene: 12. The chain's CDR3 is CASSSGDSAPTGYTF. The CDR3 bases are TGCGCCAGCAGCTCGGGGGACAGCGCGCCCACTGGCTACACCTTC.

This chain uses TRBV4-2 with TRBJ2-1; 7 nucleotides align to TRBD1. After removal of 1 base from V and 4 bases from J, the junction contained 10 bases not matched to a gene. Germline CDR1 and CDR2: LGHNA and YNFKEQ. The CDR3 loop spans 17 amino acids. For the CDR3, the DNA is TGTGCCAGCAGCCAAGTATCGCCGGGACAGTATTACAATGAGCAGTTCTTC. Amino acid sequence: CASSQVSPGQYYNEQFF.

This clonotype has a handful of counts. The chain employs TRBV20-1 and TRBJ2-7; TRBD1 matches at 8 bases. In germline, CDR1 is DFQATT, CDR2 SNEGSKA (reference sequence). V gave up 1 base and J gave up 7 bases; unmatched junction bases: 12. The CDR3 loop spans 15 amino acids. Written as DNA, the CDR3 is TGCAGTGCTAGAGCTAGGGTTCAGGGGGCCTGGGAGCAGTACTTC. Translated: CSARARVQGAWEQYF.

This clonotype was observed a handful of times. The genes are TRBV12-3 or TRBV12-4 and TRBJ2-5; D is perhaps TRBD2 (5 bases). Trimming left V 4 bases short and J 5 bases short, with 11 bases between. The CDR3 is 13 amino acids. The CDR3 loop reads CASSSGSSETQYF. Here the CDR3 DNA reads TGTGCCAGCAGTTCTGGGAGCTCGGAGACCCAGTACTTC.

This clonotype has ten or more counts. DNA of the CDR3: TGTGCCAGCCAATCACGAGCCAAAAACATTCAGTACTTC. Translated: CASQSRAKNIQYF. The V gene is TRBV6-1, the J gene TRBJ2-4; D ambiguous. V lost 8 bases and J 0 bases, leaving 8 bases between the germline ends. Looked up from germline, CDR1 is MNHNS and CDR2 is SASEGT. CDR3 length: 13 residues.

V and J are TRBV5-1 and TRBJ1-1, with a weak D call TRBD1 (5 bases). Germline assignment: CDR1 SGHRS and CDR2 YFSETQ. V lost 2 bases, J lost 4 bases, and 18 bases lay in between. This CDR3 has 16 amino acids. In nucleotides, the CDR3 is TGCGCCAGCAGCTTCGGGACCGCGCTTATGGGCACTGAAGCTTTCTTT. Its protein is CASSFGTALMGTEAFF. Full variable domain (rest looked up from reference TRBV5-1 and TRBJ1-1): KAGVTQTPRYLIKTRGQQVTLSCSPISGHRSVSWYQQTPGQGLQFLFEYFSETQRNKGNFPGRFSGRQFSNSRSEMNVSTLELGDSALYLCASSFGTALMGTEAFFGQGTRLTVV.

The V call is TRBV28, the J call TRBJ1-6, with D perhaps TRBD1 (6 bases). The CDR3 has 14 residues. Germline values: CDR1 MDHEN, CDR2 SYDVKM. The V end was cut by 9 bases, the J end by 5 bases, with 14 bases between. CDR3 DNA sequence: TGTGCCAGTGTCCCAGGGGCGGATAATTCACCCCTCCACTTT. Its protein is CASVPGADNSPLHF.